This TCR beta chain was sequenced for a study of response to subunit inactivated influenza vaccine. This clonotype was detected only a few times. Its cognate antigen is unknown. General study findings and limits: Authors suggested each seasonal flu vaccination may recruit only limited numbers of new T cells.

From the RT-PCR reads, TCRdb called clonotypes with MiXCR, one entry per CDR3 protein. The profile shows 430,000 or so distinct CDR3 sequences, approximately 10% of them singletons. CDR3 length equals 15 residues. The trim removed 6 bases at V and 0 bases at J, leaving 2 bases unmatched. The sample in question was PBMCs from blood, obtained 45 days after vaccination. This TCR was recovered from a man aged 45 to 65 who received an inactivated influenza vaccine. The V call is TRBV12-3 or TRBV12-4, the J call TRBJ2-1; 10 bases align to TRBD1. Here the CDR3 reads CASRGDRGSYNEQFF. In DNA form, the CDR3 reads TGTGCCAGCAGGGGGGACAGGGGCTCCTACAATGAGCAGTTCTTC.